Sequencing of this TCR beta chain was carried out in a study of shared clonotypes between healthy human individuals. Whole-study findings and limits: It was the non-shared clonotypes that had lower generation probabilities than clonotypes shared by all four donors.

Researchers ran the assay at a deep level. The authors loaded about 0.2 ug DNA, about 30,000 T cell genomes, into sorted-subset replicate PCRs. Using immunoSEQ multiplex PCR, the repertoire was profiled, and TCRdb retains in-frame clones only, with some absent. The table shows roughly 1 million clones, with about 70% occurring only once. CDR1 SSHAT and CDR2 FNYEAQ come from the germline V gene (reference sequence). CDR3 size: 13 residues. For this clone: The antigen remains unidentified. Mismatch with germline at one junction end may stem from a read error.

The V and J genes are TRBV7-7 and TRBJ2-5, with D unclear. Source material: memory CD4+ T cells sorted from blood. Subset meaning: CD45RA-negative fraction. The sequence was collected from a young man in good health. CDR3 coding DNA: TGTGCTAGCAGCTCACAGCCCCAAGAGACCCAGTACTTC. As protein: CASSSQPQETQYF. Filled out from reference TRBV7-7 and TRBJ2-5, the complete variable domain reads GAGVSQSPRYKVTKRGQDVTLRCDPISSHATLYWYQQALGQGPEFLTYFNYEAQPDKSGLPSDRFSAERPEGSISTLTIQRTEQRDSAMYRCASSSQPQETQYFGPGTRLLVL.